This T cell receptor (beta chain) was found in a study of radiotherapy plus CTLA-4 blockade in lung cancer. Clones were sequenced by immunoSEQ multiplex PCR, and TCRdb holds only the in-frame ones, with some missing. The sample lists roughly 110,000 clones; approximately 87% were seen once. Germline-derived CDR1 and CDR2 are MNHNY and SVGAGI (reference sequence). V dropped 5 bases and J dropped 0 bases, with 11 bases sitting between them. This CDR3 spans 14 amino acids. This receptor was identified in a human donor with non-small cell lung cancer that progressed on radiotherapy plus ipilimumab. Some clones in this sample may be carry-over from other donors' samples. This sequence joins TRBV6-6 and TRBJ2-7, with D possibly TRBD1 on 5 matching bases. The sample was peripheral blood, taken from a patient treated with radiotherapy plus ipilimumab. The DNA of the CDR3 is TGTGCCAGCAGTCCTCAGGACACCTCCTACGAGCAGTACTTC. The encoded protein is CASSPQDTSYEQYF.